What follows are 18 T cell receptor beta chains derived from one specimen sequenced in a study of T cell responses to AZD1222 COVID-19 vaccine listed by TCRdb under 2021. Libraries were prepared through the immunoSEQ multiplex PCR assay. TCRdb retrieved this table from immuneACCESS and kept in-frame rearrangements only. Not all clones are present; in checked studies, unresolved V genes account for under half, and no reason is known for the remainder. This sample holds over 75,000 clones; around 89% were observed only once. The ten largest account for about 2.7% of the sample. The sample's time point, from its label and the paper: about 28 days (+/-7) after the second vaccine dose. The sequencing used peripheral blood, collected 28 days after the second AZD1222 dose. The receptors were gathered from an adult who received the AZD1222 COVID-19 vaccine.

The count of this clone is one. The V gene is TRBV4-3, the J gene TRBJ1-3; D is undetermined. The germline gives CDR1 LGHNA, CDR2 YSLEER. The CDR3 has 15 amino acids. V dropped 0 bases and J dropped 3 bases, with 9 bases sitting between them. This chain's CDR3 is CASSQDIQDGNTIYF. CDR3 nucleotide sequence: TGCGCCAGCAGCCAAGATATCCAGGATGGAAACACCATATATTTT.

This clone was counted once. A junction end diverges from the germline sequence, so it may reflect a read error. The chain recombines TRBV7-8 with TRBJ2-7; tentative D call: TRBD2 (5 bases). This CDR3 contains 13 residues. Germline V gene data show CDR1 as SGHVS and CDR2 as FQNEAQ. The CDR3 sequence: CASSLGGGYAQYF. DNA of the CDR3: TGTGCCAGCAGCTTAGGAGGCGGGTACGCGCAGTACTTC. Full variable domain (missing parts from reference TRBV7-8 and TRBJ2-7): GAGVSQSPRYKVAKRGQDVALRCDPISGHVSLFWYQQALGQGPEFLTYFQNEAQLDKSGLPSDRFFAERPEGSVSTLKIQRTQQEDSAVYLCASSLGGGYAQYFGPGTRLTVT.

This chain joins TRBV20-1 and TRBJ2-3, with D perhaps matching TRBD1 (5 bases). V shed 3 bases and J shed 3 bases, with 22 bases lying between them. Germline CDR1 DFQATT, CDR2 SNEGSKA (reference sequence). The CDR3 sequence is 17 residues long. The CDR3 loop is CSASDMVGVVGTDTQYF. The DNA of the CDR3 is TGCAGTGCTAGTGATATGGTAGGGGTGGTCGGTACAGATACGCAGTATTTT.

J is TRBJ1-3 and V is TRBV12-3 or TRBV12-4; a possible D gene is TRBD1 (5 bases). V was clipped by 8 bases and J by 0 bases, with 8 bases between them. This CDR3 has 13 amino acids. In DNA, the CDR3 is TGTGCCAGCGGTAGGGGCTCTGGAAACACCATATATTTT. This translates into CASGRGSGNTIYF.

This chain links TRBV7-2 with TRBJ1-6, with TRBD1 identical over 10 bases. The CDR3 runs to 17 residues. CDR1 SGHTA and CDR2 FQGNSA come from the germline V gene. J lost 10 bases, V lost 1 base, and 10 bases had no gene match. This chain's CDR3 is CTSSLGPGQGTQSPLHF. The CDR3 region has the DNA TGTACCAGCAGCTTAGGGCCGGGACAGGGGACTCAATCACCCCTCCACTTT.

This CDR3 reads CASSTPQDGNTIYF. In DNA form, the CDR3 reads TGTGCCAGTAGCACTCCCCAGGATGGAAACACCATATATTTT. This chain uses TRBV19 with TRBJ1-3; no definite D call. Trimming shortened V by 6 bases and J by 3 bases, and 12 bases separated the two germline ends. This CDR3 is 14 amino acids long. CDR1 and CDR2 (germline): LNHDA, SQIVND (reference sequence).

The chain recombines TRBV2 with TRBJ1-1, with D unclear. V lost 9 bases, J lost 1 base, and 12 bases lay in between. The CDR3 totals 13 residues. Looked up from germline, CDR1 is SNHLY and CDR2 is FYNNEI. The CDR3 DNA reads TGTGCCAGGGAGGTTAGGGCGAACACTGAAGCTTTCTTT. As protein: CAREVRANTEAFF.

This chain joins TRBV6-4 and TRBJ1-1; D not resolved. The CDR3 covers 14 residues. Per germline, CDR1 MRHNA and CDR2 SNTAGT. The ends were cut back, 5 bases at V and 4 bases at J, with 14 bases in the middle. The CDR3 DNA sequence: TGTGCCAGCAGTCAGGAAGTCGGGGTCACTGAAGCTTTCTTT. This translates into CASSQEVGVTEAFF.

The chain uses TRBV19 and TRBJ1-4, with D unresolved. The CDR3 consists of 13 residues. Germline-derived CDR1 and CDR2 are LNHDA and SQIVND (reference sequence). V lost 6 bases and J 4 bases, leaving 9 bases between the germline ends. CDR3 nucleotide sequence: TGTGCCAGTAGGGGCACGGATAATGAAAAACTGTTTTTT. It is translated as CASRGTDNEKLFF.

The gene calls are TRBV6-4 and TRBJ1-6, with 7 positions matching TRBD1. The V and J ends lost 5 bases and 4 bases, in that order; junction bases with no gene match: 2. The CDR3 is made up of 14 amino acids. Germline CDR1 is MRHNA and CDR2 is SNTAGT. CDR3 amino acids: CASSRTGYNSPLHF. CDR3 nucleotides: TGTGCCAGCAGTCGGACAGGATATAATTCACCCCTCCACTTT.

This rearrangement joins TRBV3-1 (or the pseudogene TRBV3-2) to TRBJ2-7; D may be TRBD2 (6 bases). Deletions cut 1 base from V and 3 bases from J, with 22 bases between. CDR3 length equals 18 residues. Germline CDR1 and CDR2: LGHDT and YNNKEL (reference sequence). This CDR3 is CASSQGPLGGRALYEQYF. In DNA form, the CDR3 reads TGTGCCAGCAGCCAAGGCCCCCTCGGAGGGCGGGCGCTCTACGAGCAGTACTTC.

This chain links TRBV7-2 with TRBJ1-5; D gene uncertain. The germline gives CDR1 SGHTA, CDR2 FQGNSA. The CDR3 loop spans 13 amino acids. Trimming left V 4 bases short and J 5 bases short, with 9 bases between. CDR3 sequence (DNA): TGTGCCAGCAGCTCCCAAGCTGATCAGCCCCAGCATTTT. This translates into CASSSQADQPQHF.

The V and J genes are TRBV19 and TRBJ2-1; TRBD2 matches at 13 bases. The J segment lost 1 base and the V segment lost 9 bases, leaving 15 bases of the junction unmatched. The germline V gene has CDR1 LNHDA and CDR2 SQIVND (reference sequence). The CDR3 contains 19 residues. The CDR3 loop reads CASSQPGTSGANSYNEQFF. For the CDR3, the DNA is TGTGCCAGCTCCCAACCCGGGACTAGCGGGGCGAATTCCTACAATGAGCAGTTCTTC.

CDR3: CASSLSIRKANTGELFF. The CDR3 bases are TGTGCCAGCAGCCTCAGTATACGCAAAGCGAACACCGGGGAGCTGTTTTTT. The chain employs TRBV5-4 and TRBJ2-2; D is undetermined. The germline V gene has CDR1 SGHNT and CDR2 YYREEE (reference sequence). The V and J ends lost 4 bases and 0 bases respectively, with 16 bases between them. The CDR3 has 17 residues. Using reference TRBV5-4 and TRBJ2-2 for the parts outside the CDR3, the full variable domain is ETGVTQSPTHLIKTRGQQVTLRCSSQSGHNTVSWYQQALGQGPQFIFQYYREEENGRGNFPPRFSGLQFPNYSSELNVNALELDDSALYLCASSLSIRKANTGELFFGEGSRLTVL.

The chain is built from TRBV10-3 and TRBJ1-3; D gene ambiguous. Trimming shortened V by 4 bases and J by 0 bases, and 19 bases separated the two germline ends. This CDR3 spans 18 amino acids. Germline CDR1 and CDR2: ENHRY and SYGVKD. Here the CDR3 reads CAISAVIGLMSSGNTIYF. The CDR3 nucleotides are TGTGCCATCAGTGCAGTAATAGGACTGATGAGCTCTGGAAACACCATATATTTT.

The V gene is TRBV5-5, the J gene TRBJ1-5; D is uncertain. Trimming removed 2 bases at V and 5 bases at J, with 11 bases between. The germline V gene has CDR1 SGHKS and CDR2 YYEKEE (reference sequence). There are 14 residues in the CDR3. This CDR3 reads CASSFLSPDQPQHF. The CDR3 nucleotides are TGTGCCAGCAGCTTCCTTAGCCCCGATCAGCCCCAGCATTTT.

The chain recombines TRBV7-9 with TRBJ1-5; D gene ambiguous. From germline, CDR1 is SEHNR and CDR2 FQNEAQ (reference sequence). Trimming took 2 bases from V and 5 from J, leaving 7 bases between them. The CDR3 extends over 13 amino acids. The CDR3 DNA reads TGTGCCAGCAGCTTAAACGAGGATCAGCCCCAGCATTTT. Amino acids: CASSLNEDQPQHF.

CDR3 DNA: TGTGCCAGCTCACCGGGAGGGGGCGCGGACAATGAGCAGTTCTTC. Translation: CASSPGGGADNEQFF. This chain links TRBV18 with TRBJ2-1, with D tentatively TRBD1 or TRBD2 (7 bases each). Trimming removed 3 bases at V and 5 bases at J, with 14 bases between. The CDR3 contains 15 residues. Germline values: CDR1 KGHSH, CDR2 LQKENI.